The next 20 T cell receptor beta chains were all read from a single sample in a study of blood T cells in healthy people across ages. Combining a sample-barcoded 5' primer with a J-beta primer mix, a second PCR ran for about 6 to 11 cycles. TCRdb fed the 5' RACE reads into MiXCR, producing one record per CDR3 protein. The sample carries some 1.5 million distinct CDR3 sequences, less than 45% recorded once. Sequencing used blood. The receptors derive from a woman between 18 and 29 years old in good health.

The chain links TRBV27 to TRBJ1-5; TRBD1 might be the D (6 bases). The CDR3 consists of 16 residues. Germline lookup yields CDR1 MNHEY and CDR2 SMNVEV (reference sequence). Trimming shortened V by 5 bases and J by 4 bases, and 18 bases separated the two germline ends. In nucleotides, the CDR3 is TGTGCCAGCAGTCCCGGGGGGGACAACCTTAATCAGCCCCAGCATTTT. Amino acids: CASSPGGDNLNQPQHF.

The chain combines TRBV19 with TRBJ2-1; D is possibly TRBD2 (6 bases). V shed 1 base and J shed 2 bases, with 12 bases lying between them. Looked up from germline, CDR1 is LNHDA and CDR2 is SQIVND (reference sequence). The CDR3 totals 16 residues. The CDR3 sequence: CASSIGTSRAYNEQFF. DNA of the CDR3: TGTGCCAGTAGTATAGGAACTAGCCGAGCCTACAATGAGCAGTTCTTC.

The rearrangement uses TRBV7-9 and TRBJ2-1; the D is unclear. CDR1 and CDR2 (germline): SEHNR, FQNEAQ (reference sequence). V was trimmed by 4 bases and J by 12 bases, leaving 13 bases between them. The CDR3 has 12 amino acids. CDR3 amino acids: CASSSISAWQFF. The CDR3 DNA reads TGTGCCAGCAGCTCCATCTCCGCCTGGCAGTTCTTC.

This clonotype was seen more than once but under ten times. V gene TRBV4-1 combines with J gene TRBJ1-1; D not resolved. The CDR3 runs 17 residues. Germline CDR1 and CDR2: MGHRA and YSYEKL. V shed 2 bases and J shed 1 base, with 17 bases lying between them. The CDR3 region has the DNA TGCGCCAGCAGCCAACCCCCCGTCGGCACTGAGAACACTGAAGCTTTCTTT. Translated: CASSQPPVGTENTEAFF.

V usage is TRBV27 and J usage is TRBJ2-4; TRBD2 matches 10 bases. Losses at the gene ends were 6 bases for V and 13 bases for J; bases not matched to a gene: 6. Germline V CDR1 and CDR2: MNHEY, SMNVEV (reference sequence). This CDR3 has 12 amino acids. CDR3 DNA: TGTGCCAGCAGCAGGACTAGCGGACAGCAGTACTTC. This translates into CASSRTSGQQYF.

This chain uses TRBV20-1 with TRBJ1-1, with a tentative D call TRBD1 (5 bases). This CDR3 comprises 14 residues. V dropped 4 bases and J dropped 4 bases, with 16 bases sitting between them. The germline V gene has CDR1 DFQATT and CDR2 SNEGSKA (reference sequence). The CDR3 loop is CSANSQGGVTEAFF. CDR3 bases: TGCAGTGCTAATTCGCAGGGAGGTGTCACTGAAGCTTTCTTT.

This chain joins TRBV7-2 and TRBJ2-2, with D tentatively TRBD2 (7 bases). The CDR3 has 16 amino acids. Germline lookup yields CDR1 SGHTA and CDR2 FQGNSA. The ends were cut back, 5 bases at V and 7 bases at J, with 20 bases in the middle. CDR3 sequence (DNA): TGTGCCAGCAGCGTTTGGCCGTCAGCGGGACACGGGGAGCTGTTTTTT. This sequence encodes CASSVWPSAGHGELFF.

The sample holds one count of this clonotype. The J gene is TRBJ1-4, the V gene TRBV12-3 or TRBV12-4; a weak D match, TRBD1 (6 bases). The CDR3 contains 14 residues. The germline V and J ends were trimmed by 6 bases and 5 bases, with 13 bases remaining between them. Here the CDR3 reads CASRQGGGNEKLFF. CDR3 nucleotide sequence: TGTGCCAGCAGACAAGGGGGTGGAAATGAAAAACTGTTTTTT.

The chain recombines TRBV6-5 with TRBJ2-5; D unclear. Trimming took 1 base from V and 11 from J, leaving 26 bases between them. Per germline, CDR1 MNHEY and CDR2 SVGAGI. The CDR3 runs to 17 residues. CDR3 bases: TGTGCCAGCAGTTACTTGGGTCACTATTCTGTTGTCAATGAGCAGTACTTC. Amino acid sequence: CASSYLGHYSVVNEQYF.

The rearrangement links TRBV7-8 to TRBJ2-4; TRBD2 is a possible D gene (6 bases). CDR3 length: 14 amino acids. Trimming removed 4 bases from V and 13 bases from J, with 20 bases in between. CDR1 and CDR2 from the germline V gene are SGHVS and FQNEAQ. The CDR3, as DNA: TGTGCCAGCAGCTGGGACTGGAGCATTGGTGAGCAGTACTTC. It is translated as CASSWDWSIGEQYF.

J is TRBJ2-7 and V is TRBV10-3; D uncertain. The V gene lost 2 bases and the J gene lost 4 bases, with 9 bases spanning the gap. There are 13 residues in the CDR3. From germline, CDR1 is ENHRY and CDR2 SYGVKD. CDR3 bases: TGTGCCATCAGTGAGGGGGTACTATACGAGCAGTACTTC. Translated: CAISEGVLYEQYF.

This chain links TRBV11-2 with TRBJ2-5; 11 positions agree with TRBD2. The end of the DNA is better explained by TRBJ2-7, so the J call may be wrong. The CDR3 length is 14 residues. Germline V lookup: CDR1 SGHAT, CDR2 FQNNGV. This chain's CDR3 is CASSPTSGSREQYF. CDR3 DNA: TGTGCCAGCAGCCCTACTAGCGGGAGTCGCGAGCAGTACTTC.

The CDR3 coding sequence is TGTGCCACCAGTGTTGAAGGGACAGATACGCAGTATTTT. Translation: CATSVEGTDTQYF. The chain recombines TRBV24-1 with TRBJ2-3; D unclear. Trimming stripped 5 bases from V and 3 bases from J, with 8 bases between. CDR3 length: 13 residues. Germline CDR1 reads KGHDR; CDR2 reads SFDVKD.

V gene TRBV4-3 combines with J gene TRBJ1-2, with 10 positions matching TRBD1. Germline V gives CDR1 LGHNA, CDR2 YSLEER. The V and J ends lost 6 bases and 4 bases, in that order; junction bases with no gene match: 17. This CDR3 contains 18 residues. Written as DNA, the CDR3 is TGCGCCAGCAGTTATGGCGGGACAGGGGCGCGCCCTTCCTATGGCTACACCTTC. This gives the protein CASSYGGTGARPSYGYTF.

The chain links TRBV28 to TRBJ2-5; D is possibly TRBD2 (5 bases). This CDR3 comprises 14 residues. V was pared by 4 bases and J by 6 bases, with 15 bases between. The germline V gene has CDR1 MDHEN and CDR2 SYDVKM. The DNA for the CDR3 is TGTGCCAGCAGTTCTACCGGCGGGCCCAAGACCCAGTACTTC. Protein: CASSSTGGPKTQYF.

This clonotype has only a few counts. CDR3 coding DNA: TGTGCCAGCAGCTTAACAGGGGGAAATACGCAGTATTTT. Translating gives CASSLTGGNTQYF. V and J are TRBV5-5 and TRBJ2-3, with 8 bases aligning to TRBD1. Germline CDR1 SGHKS, CDR2 YYEKEE (reference sequence). Trimming at V came to 2 bases and at J to 7 bases, leaving 3 bases not matched to a gene. This CDR3 has 13 residues.

A note on this clonotype: Without the conserved terminal phenylalanine or tryptophan, this CDR3 likely stems from a read error. The chain is built from TRBV20-1 and TRBJ1-2; possible D gene TRBD1, 5 bases. Germline CDR1 DFQATT, CDR2 SNEGSKA (reference sequence). V was shortened by 0 bases and J by 4 bases, with 9 bases between the two germline ends. The length of the CDR3 is 13 residues. The CDR3 region has the DNA TGCAGTGCTAGAGAAGGGGCGTTCTATGGCTACACCTTA. The encoded protein is CSAREGAFYGYTL.

The genes are TRBV6-2 or TRBV6-3 and TRBJ1-5, with unresolved D. Between the trimmed V and J ends, which lost 5 bases and 1 base, there was a span of 9 bases. The CDR3 loop spans 14 amino acids. Per germline, CDR1 MNHEY and CDR2 SVGEGT. DNA of the CDR3: TGTGCCAGCAGTCCCACAGCAAGCAATCAGCCCCAGCATTTT. As protein: CASSPTASNQPQHF.

The J gene is TRBJ2-2, the V gene TRBV12-3 or TRBV12-4; tentatively, D is TRBD1 (6 bases). Trimming took 6 bases from V and 4 from J, leaving 15 bases between them. CDR3 length: 15 residues. CDR3 sequence reads: CASSDTNRVTGELFF. CDR3 nucleotide sequence: TGTGCCAGCAGCGACACAAACAGGGTCACCGGGGAGCTGTTTTTT.

The V call is TRBV29-1, the J call TRBJ2-1, with 10 bases aligning to TRBD2. The CDR3 length is 13 residues. The junction had 13 bases not matched to a gene; V was cut back by 7 bases and J by 13 bases. Germline CDR1 and CDR2: SQVTM and ANQGSEA. The CDR3 sequence: CSASGRRQETQFF. In nucleotides, the CDR3 is TGCAGCGCTAGCGGGAGAAGACAAGAGACCCAGTTCTTC.